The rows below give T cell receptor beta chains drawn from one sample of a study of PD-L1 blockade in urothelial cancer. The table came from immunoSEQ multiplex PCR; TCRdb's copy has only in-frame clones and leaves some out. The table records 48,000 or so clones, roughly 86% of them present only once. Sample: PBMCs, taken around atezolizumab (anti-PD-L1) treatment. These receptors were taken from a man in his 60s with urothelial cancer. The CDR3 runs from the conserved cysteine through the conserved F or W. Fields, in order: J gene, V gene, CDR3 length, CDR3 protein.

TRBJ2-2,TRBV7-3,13,CASRRDSGGELFF
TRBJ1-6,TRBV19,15,CASRDGYTENSPLHF
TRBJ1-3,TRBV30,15,CAWSVLRGTSDTIYF
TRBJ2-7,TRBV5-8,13,CASRSGGRNEQYF
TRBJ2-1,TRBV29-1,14,CSVTGGIQGNEQFF
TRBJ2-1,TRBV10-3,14,CAISEEGASNEQFF
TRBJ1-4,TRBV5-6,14,CASSFFGTNEKLFF
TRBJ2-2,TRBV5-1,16,CASSRLVSKTRGELFF
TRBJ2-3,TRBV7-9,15,CASSPSTRRTDTQYF
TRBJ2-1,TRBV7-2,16,CASSLDPSGGVGEQFF
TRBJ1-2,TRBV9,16,CASSVATGGQGYGYTF
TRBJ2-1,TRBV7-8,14,CASTTGGPYNEQFF
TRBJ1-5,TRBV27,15,CASSPRGDSNQPQHF
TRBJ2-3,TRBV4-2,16,CASSLGGSGDKDTQYF
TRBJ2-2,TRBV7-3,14,CASSSGVRTGELFF
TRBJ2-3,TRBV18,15,CASSPGQGSADTQYF
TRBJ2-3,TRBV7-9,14,CASSLRHPTDTQYF
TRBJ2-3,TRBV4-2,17,CASSSTARGAPTDTQYF
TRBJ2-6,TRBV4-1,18,CASSPYRGRLSGANVLTF
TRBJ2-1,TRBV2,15,CASRIVSGGADEQFF
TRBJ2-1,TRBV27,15,CASRFLAGADNEQFF
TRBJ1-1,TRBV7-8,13,CASSLGRNTEAFF
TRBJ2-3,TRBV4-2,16,CASSQDLLPRGDTQYF
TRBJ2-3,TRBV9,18,CASSPKSIAGGLPDTQYF
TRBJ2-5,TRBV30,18,CAWSPWGRGGIFGETQYF
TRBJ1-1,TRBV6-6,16,CASLKGQGFFDTEAFF
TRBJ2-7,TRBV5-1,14,CASRHSGPAHEQYF
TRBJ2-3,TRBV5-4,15,CASSAGTSSTDTQYF
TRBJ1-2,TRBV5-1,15,CASSLGSGYNYGYTF
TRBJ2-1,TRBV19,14,CASRGLASGNEQFF
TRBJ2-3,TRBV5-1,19,CASSLGLAGGSLSTDTQYF
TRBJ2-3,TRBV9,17,CASSVAGSGVSTDTQYF
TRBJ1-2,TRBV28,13,CASKPTGNYGYTF
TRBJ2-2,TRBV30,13,CAWRTGNTGELFF
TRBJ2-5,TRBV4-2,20,CASSPYGGRGAGARQETQYF
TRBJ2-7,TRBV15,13,CATSRGASYEQYF
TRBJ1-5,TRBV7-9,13,CASSPVNGQPQHF
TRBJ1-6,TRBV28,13,CASGEQINSPLHF
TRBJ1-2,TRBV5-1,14,CASSGTGSNYGYTF
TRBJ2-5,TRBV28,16,CASRTPPGGRQETQYF
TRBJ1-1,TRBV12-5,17,CASGLVGFVYSGFEAFF
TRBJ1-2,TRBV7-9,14,CASSSGTALGGYTF
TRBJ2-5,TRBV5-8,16,CAFQKTGSYYQETQYF
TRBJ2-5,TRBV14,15,CASSQGGPYRETQYF
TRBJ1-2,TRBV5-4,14,CASSRSGTDYGYTF
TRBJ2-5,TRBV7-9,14,CASSSTSPLETQYF
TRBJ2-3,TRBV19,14,CASSIRPGTDTQYF
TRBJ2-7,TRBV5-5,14,CASSSIGESGEQYF
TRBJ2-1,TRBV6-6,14,CASSYSDRINEQFF
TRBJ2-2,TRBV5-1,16,CASSSENGGYTGELFF
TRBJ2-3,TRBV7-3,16,CASSLNPRGAGDTQYF
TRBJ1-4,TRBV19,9,CANQGKLFF
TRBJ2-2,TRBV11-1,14,CASKGRLSTGELFF
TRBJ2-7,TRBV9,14,CASSVLRDSYEQYF